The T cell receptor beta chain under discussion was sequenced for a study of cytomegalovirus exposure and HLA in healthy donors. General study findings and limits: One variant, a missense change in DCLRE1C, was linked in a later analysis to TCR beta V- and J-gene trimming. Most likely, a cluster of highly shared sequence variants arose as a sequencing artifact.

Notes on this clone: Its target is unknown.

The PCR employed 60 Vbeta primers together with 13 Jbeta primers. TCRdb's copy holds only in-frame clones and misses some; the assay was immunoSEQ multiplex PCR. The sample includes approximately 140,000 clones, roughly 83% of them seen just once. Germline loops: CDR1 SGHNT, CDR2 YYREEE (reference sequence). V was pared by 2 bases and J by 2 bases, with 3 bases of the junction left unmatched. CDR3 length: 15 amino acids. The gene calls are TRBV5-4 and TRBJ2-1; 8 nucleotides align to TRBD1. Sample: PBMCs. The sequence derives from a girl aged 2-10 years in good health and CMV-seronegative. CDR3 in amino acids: CASSFGTGPYNEQFF. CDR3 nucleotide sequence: TGTGCCAGCAGCTTTGGGACAGGACCCTACAATGAGCAGTTCTTC. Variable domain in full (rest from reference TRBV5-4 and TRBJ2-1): ETGVTQSPTHLIKTRGQQVTLRCSSQSGHNTVSWYQQALGQGPQFIFQYYREEENGRGNFPPRFSGLQFPNYSSELNVNALELDDSALYLCASSFGTGPYNEQFFGPGTRLTVL.